This is a list of T cell receptor beta chains from one sample in a study of blood T cell repertoires in COVID-19. Profiled with immunoSEQ multiplex PCR; TCRdb holds only in-frame clones, not every one. This sample yields about 210,000 clones, of which about 83% are seen a single time; about 2.3% belongs to the top ten. Sequenced input: peripheral blood. Receptors originate from a woman aged 40-49 years with active or convalescent COVID-19. The CDR3 runs from the conserved cysteine through the conserved F or W. A D gene is named only where the DNA matches it firmly. A row's size may be missing; if present it is once, few, many or a size class.

J gene: TRBJ1-1; V gene: TRBV5-1; D gene: TRBD1; CDR3 length: 14; clone size: -; CDR3 protein: CASSLGTGPTEAFF; CDR3 DNA: TGCGCCAGCAGCTTGGGGACAGGGCCCACTGAAGCTTTCTTT
J gene: TRBJ1-1; V gene: TRBV7-9; D gene: -; CDR3 length: 14; clone size: -; CDR3 protein: CASNEGGMNTEAFF; CDR3 DNA: TGTGCCAGCAATGAGGGGGGGATGAACACTGAAGCTTTCTTT
J gene: TRBJ1-3; V gene: TRBV5-6; D gene: TRBD1; CDR3 length: 18; clone size: -; CDR3 protein: CASSLWLRQGVGGNTIYF; CDR3 DNA: TGTGCCAGCAGCTTGTGGCTTCGACAGGGAGTGGGAGGAAACACCATATATTTT
J gene: TRBJ1-1; V gene: TRBV20-1; D gene: -; CDR3 length: 11; clone size: -; CDR3 protein: CSGREYTEAFF; CDR3 DNA: TGCAGTGGTCGGGAGTACACTGAAGCTTTCTTT
J gene: TRBJ1-3; V gene: TRBV11-2; D gene: TRBD1; CDR3 length: 13; clone size: -; CDR3 protein: CASSLKQGNTIYF; CDR3 DNA: TGTGCCAGCAGCTTGAAACAGGGGAACACCATATATTTT
J gene: TRBJ2-1; V gene: TRBV5-1; D gene: -; CDR3 length: 15; clone size: -; CDR3 protein: CASSLSGGSYNEQFF; CDR3 DNA: TGCGCCAGCAGCTTGAGTGGGGGGTCCTACAATGAGCAGTTCTTC
J gene: TRBJ1-1; V gene: TRBV18; D gene: -; CDR3 length: 16; clone size: -; CDR3 protein: CASSPPSQVLRGEAFF; CDR3 DNA: TGTGCCAGCTCACCACCGTCACAGGTGCTCAGGGGCGAAGCTTTCTTT
J gene: TRBJ2-7; V gene: TRBV6-5; D gene: -; CDR3 length: 15; clone size: -; CDR3 protein: CASSPNVGSSYEQYF; CDR3 DNA: TGTGCCAGCAGCCCAAATGTTGGGAGCTCCTACGAGCAGTACTTC
J gene: TRBJ1-4; V gene: TRBV28; D gene: TRBD1; CDR3 length: 16; clone size: -; CDR3 protein: CASSLTQTGADEKLFF; CDR3 DNA: TGTGCCAGCAGTTTAACCCAGACAGGGGCGGATGAAAAACTGTTTTTT
J gene: TRBJ1-2; V gene: TRBV28; D gene: -; CDR3 length: 14; clone size: -; CDR3 protein: CASSLLGDTYGYTF; CDR3 DNA: TGTGCCAGCAGTTTATTGGGGGACACCTATGGCTACACCTTC
J gene: TRBJ2-7; V gene: TRBV5-4; D gene: TRBD2; CDR3 length: 15; clone size: -; CDR3 protein: CASSKAGGRAYEQYF; CDR3 DNA: TGTGCCAGCAGCAAAGCGGGGGGGAGGGCTTACGAGCAGTACTTC
J gene: TRBJ1-1; V gene: TRBV11-3; D gene: -; CDR3 length: 14; clone size: -; CDR3 protein: CASSLTHRVAEAFF; CDR3 DNA: TGTGCCAGCAGCTTAACCCACAGGGTCGCTGAAGCTTTCTTT
J gene: TRBJ2-1; V gene: TRBV4-1; D gene: TRBD2; CDR3 length: 19; clone size: -; CDR3 protein: CASSTGRGAGGSSYNEQFF; CDR3 DNA: TGCGCCAGCAGCACGGGGCGAGGGGCGGGAGGGAGCTCCTACAATGAGCAGTTCTTC
J gene: TRBJ1-6; V gene: TRBV28; D gene: TRBD1; CDR3 length: 15; clone size: once; CDR3 protein: CASSFPGTVNSPLHF; CDR3 DNA: TGTGCCAGCAGTTTCCCCGGGACAGTCAATTCACCCCTCCACTTT
J gene: TRBJ1-5; V gene: TRBV4-1; D gene: TRBD1; CDR3 length: 20; clone size: -; CDR3 protein: CASSQGSGTGLSKEAQPQHF; CDR3 DNA: TGCGCCAGCAGCCAAGGATCCGGGACAGGGCTCAGCAAAGAAGCCCAGCCCCAGCATTTT
J gene: TRBJ2-3; V gene: TRBV7-9; D gene: -; CDR3 length: 13; clone size: -; CDR3 protein: CASSPKWADTQYF; CDR3 DNA: TGTGCCAGCAGCCCGAAATGGGCTGATACGCAGTATTTT
J gene: TRBJ2-7; V gene: TRBV7-2; D gene: TRBD1; CDR3 length: 15; clone size: -; CDR3 protein: CASSSKTGGDYEQYF; CDR3 DNA: TGTGCCAGCAGCTCTAAGACAGGGGGCGATTACGAGCAGTACTTC
J gene: TRBJ2-1; V gene: TRBV18; D gene: TRBD2; CDR3 length: 16; clone size: -; CDR3 protein: CASSPPPLAVYNEQFF; CDR3 DNA: TGTGCCAGCTCACCACCCCCACTAGCGGTCTACAATGAGCAGTTCTTC
J gene: TRBJ2-3; V gene: TRBV9; D gene: TRBD2; CDR3 length: 14; clone size: -; CDR3 protein: CASSRSGGTDTQYF; CDR3 DNA: TGTGCCAGCAGTCGTAGCGGGGGCACAGATACGCAGTATTTT
J gene: TRBJ1-4; V gene: TRBV7-8; D gene: -; CDR3 length: 13; clone size: -; CDR3 protein: CASSFAGDEKLFF; CDR3 DNA: TGTGCCAGCAGCTTCGCAGGGGATGAAAAACTGTTTTTT
J gene: TRBJ2-3; V gene: TRBV5-4; D gene: -; CDR3 length: 17; clone size: -; CDR3 protein: CASSPSTGRRYAGTQYF; CDR3 DNA: TGTGCCAGCAGCCCTAGCACAGGGCGGAGGTACGCGGGTACGCAGTATTTT
J gene: TRBJ1-5; V gene: TRBV12-3/TRBV12-4; D gene: TRBD1; CDR3 length: 12; clone size: -; CDR3 protein: CASRDRMSPQHF; CDR3 DNA: TGTGCCAGCAGGGACAGGATGAGTCCCCAGCATTTT
J gene: TRBJ2-1; V gene: TRBV18; D gene: -; CDR3 length: 15; clone size: -; CDR3 protein: CASSPPGSSYNEQFF; CDR3 DNA: TGTGCCAGCTCACCACCGGGGAGCTCCTACAATGAGCAGTTCTTC